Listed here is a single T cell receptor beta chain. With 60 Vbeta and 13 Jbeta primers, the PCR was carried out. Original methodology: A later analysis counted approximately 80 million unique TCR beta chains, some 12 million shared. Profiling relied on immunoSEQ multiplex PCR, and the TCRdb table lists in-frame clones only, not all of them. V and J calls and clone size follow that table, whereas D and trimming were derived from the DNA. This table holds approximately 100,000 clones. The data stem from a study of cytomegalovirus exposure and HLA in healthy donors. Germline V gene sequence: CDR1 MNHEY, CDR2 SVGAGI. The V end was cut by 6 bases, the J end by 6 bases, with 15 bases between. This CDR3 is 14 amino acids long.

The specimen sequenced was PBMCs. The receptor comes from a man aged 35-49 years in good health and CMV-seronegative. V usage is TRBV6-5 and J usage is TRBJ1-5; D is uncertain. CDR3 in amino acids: CASRDAREGQPQHF. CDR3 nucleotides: TGTGCCAGCAGGGACGCGAGGGAAGGTCAGCCCCAGCATTTT.